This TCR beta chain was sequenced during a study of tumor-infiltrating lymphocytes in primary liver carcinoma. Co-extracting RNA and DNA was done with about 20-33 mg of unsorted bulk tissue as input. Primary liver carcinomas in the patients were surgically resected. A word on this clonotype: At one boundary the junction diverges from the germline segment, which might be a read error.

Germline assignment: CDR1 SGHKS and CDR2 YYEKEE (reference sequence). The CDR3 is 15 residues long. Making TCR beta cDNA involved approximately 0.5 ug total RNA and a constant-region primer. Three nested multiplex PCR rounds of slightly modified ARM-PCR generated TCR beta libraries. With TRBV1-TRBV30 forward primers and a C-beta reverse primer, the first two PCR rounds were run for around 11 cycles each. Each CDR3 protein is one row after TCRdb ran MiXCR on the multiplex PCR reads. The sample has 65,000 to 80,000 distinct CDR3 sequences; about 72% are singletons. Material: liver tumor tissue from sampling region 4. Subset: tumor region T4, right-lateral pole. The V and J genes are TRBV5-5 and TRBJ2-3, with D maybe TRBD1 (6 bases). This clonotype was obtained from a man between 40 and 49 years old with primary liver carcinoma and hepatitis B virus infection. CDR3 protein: CASSPSGVSTDTKYF. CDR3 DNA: TGTGCCAGCAGCCCTTCAGGGGTGAGCACAGATACGAAGTATTTT.